These T cell receptor beta chains were read from a single sample in a study of memory CD4+ T cells and cytomegalovirus serostatus. Measured with immunoSEQ multiplex PCR; TCRdb has only the in-frame clones, and not every one. This sample has around 84,000 clones, with 65% to 85% found just once. What was sequenced was memory CD4+ T cells from blood. The receptors originated from an adult in good health and CMV-seronegative. Each CDR3 is given with its conserved first and last residue. The D gene is left open where the match is weak. Expanded clones are given a class, and other clones once, few, many or no size at all.

.,TRBJ1-2,TRBV5-1,.,TGCGCCAGCAGCTCCCGGGGGGGAGGTACATTTGGCTACACCTTC,CASSSRGGGTFGYTF
TRBD1,TRBJ2-3,TRBV6-5,.,TGTGCCAGCAGTCGGGACAGCGGCACAGATACGCAGTATTTT,CASSRDSGTDTQYF
TRBD1,TRBJ2-3,TRBV7-8,.,TGTGCCAGCAGGTACAGGGGCCGCGCAGATACGCAGTATTTT,CASRYRGRADTQYF
TRBD1,TRBJ1-5,TRBV25-1,.,TGTGCCAGCAGTGGGCGGACAGGGTCTGATCAGCCCCAGCATTTT,CASSGRTGSDQPQHF
.,TRBJ1-4,TRBV7-9,.,TGTGCCAGCAGCCCGAGGACAGCAACTAATGAAAAACTGTTTTTT,CASSPRTATNEKLFF
.,TRBJ1-2,TRBV7-2,once,TGTGCCAGCAGCTCAACTCGGCAGACCTATGGCTACACCTTC,CASSSTRQTYGYTF
.,TRBJ2-7,TRBV5-1,.,TGCGCCAGCAGCTTGTCCGGGGGGCTCTCCTACGAGCAGTACTTC,CASSLSGGLSYEQYF
TRBD1,TRBJ1-2,TRBV29-1,.,TGCAGCGTGTTCTTGGACAGGGGTCATGGCTACACCTTC,CSVFLDRGHGYTF
TRBD1,TRBJ1-2,TRBV4-2,.,TGTGCCAGCAGCCAAGTACAGGGGGACTATGGCTACACCTTC,CASSQVQGDYGYTF
.,TRBJ1-2,TRBV27,many,TGTGCCAGCAGTGGAGCAGCAGGGCTCTATGGCTACACCTTC,CASSGAAGLYGYTF
.,TRBJ2-5,TRBV18,.,TGTGCCAGCTCACCCCACGGACGGGAGACCCAGTACTTC,CASSPHGRETQYF
TRBD2,TRBJ2-3,TRBV2,few,TGTGCCAGCAGTGAAGGGGTAGCGGGGGGCCTCGATACGCAGTATTTT,CASSEGVAGGLDTQYF
.,TRBJ1-2,TRBV2,.,TGTGCCAGCAGTGCGACTTCGGGTTGGGATGGCTACACCTTC,CASSATSGWDGYTF
TRBD1,TRBJ2-1,TRBV25-1,.,TGTGCCAGCAGTGATACAGGGGGCGCAACTAATAAGCAGTTCTTC,CASSDTGGATNKQFF
.,TRBJ1-1,TRBV10-3,once,TGTGCCATCAGTGATGCCCGAGAAGCTTTCTTT,CAISDAREAFF
TRBD1,TRBJ2-7,TRBV29-1,.,TGCAGCGTCCGGGACAGAGAGTTATACGGGCAGTACTTC,CSVRDRELYGQYF
.,TRBJ1-5,TRBV5-1,.,TGCGCCAGCAGCCCGGTAGGGGGTTCCCAGCCCCAGCATTTT,CASSPVGGSQPQHF
.,TRBJ1-2,TRBV6-6,few,TGTGCCAGCAGTTACTCTTCCGGGCAGGGCTTCTATGGCTACACCTTC,CASSYSSGQGFYGYTF
.,TRBJ1-2,TRBV5-6,.,TGTGCCAGCAGCAGAGGGACATATGGCTACACCTTC,CASSRGTYGYTF
.,TRBJ1-5,TRBV30,.,TGTGCCTGGAGTGTGGAAGGGTATCAGCCCCAGCATTTT,CAWSVEGYQPQHF
TRBD1,TRBJ2-7,TRBV5-4,once,TGTGCCAGCAGCCCCGGGACAGCGAAAGGCTACGAGCAGTACTTC,CASSPGTAKGYEQYF
TRBD1,TRBJ1-4,TRBV6-1,many,TGTGCCACCAGGGAAAGCAGGGGGCGTATAAAAACTAATGAAAAACTGTTTTTT,CATRESRGRIKTNEKLFF
TRBD2,TRBJ2-7,TRBV15,.,TGTGCCACCAGCAGTTTGCGAGCGGGGAAGTCCTACGAGCAGTACTTC,CATSSLRAGKSYEQYF
.,TRBJ2-7,TRBV11-2,.,TGTGCCAGCAGCCCTACGGGCGCACTATCCTACGAGCAGTACTTC,CASSPTGALSYEQYF
.,TRBJ1-4,TRBV11-2,.,TGTGCCAGCAGCTCCGTGGGCAGGGACGAAAAACTGTTTTTT,CASSSVGRDEKLFF
.,TRBJ2-2,TRBV13,once,TGTGCCAGCAGCTTAAGACGGCGGTTAACCGGGGAGCTGTTTTTT,CASSLRRRLTGELFF
TRBD1,TRBJ1-2,TRBV18,.,TGTGCCAGCTCACCAAGGGACAGCGAAAGCGGCTACACCTTC,CASSPRDSESGYTF
.,TRBJ2-5,TRBV7-2,.,TGTGCCAGCAGGGCGGCCTCATCAGAGACCCAGTACTTC,CASRAASSETQYF
TRBD2,TRBJ2-6,TRBV28,.,TGTGCCAGCAGTTTTGTGGGGGGGAGAGGGGCCAACGTCCTGACTTTC,CASSFVGGRGANVLTF
.,TRBJ1-2,TRBV30,few,TGTGCCTGGACGGTGGAGCCCCTCTATGGCTACACCTTC,CAWTVEPLYGYTF